This T cell receptor (beta chain) was documented in a study of T cells in Graves' hyperthyroidism and ophthalmopathy. Per the germline V gene, CDR1 is DFQATT and CDR2 is SNEGSKA (reference sequence). The J segment lost 9 bases and the V segment lost 3 bases, leaving 7 bases of the junction unmatched. The CDR3 covers 14 residues. This clonotype came up many times. Amplified regions were TCR beta CDR3 sequences from RNA transcripts. HTBI primers were used for first-round RT-PCR of the TCR CDR3. A single record per CDR3 protein comes from TCRdb applying MiXCR to the multiplex PCR reads. This sample has hundreds of thousands of distinct CDR3 sequences, with roughly 16% found just once. Hyperthyroidism in the patients, aged 18 to 65, was newly diagnosed and under 2 months in duration. The diagnostic basis comprised clinical symptoms, serum thyroxine and TRAb, thyroid ultrasound and orbital computed tomography.

Sequencing input: blood. The chain joins TRBV20-1 to TRBJ1-6, with 8 bases that match TRBD1. The receptor's source is a woman aged 30 to 39 with Graves' hyperthyroidism. The CDR3 DNA sequence: TGCAGTGCTAGCCAGCAGGGGGCTGGTTCACCCCTCCACTTT. It encodes CSASQQGAGSPLHF.